This T cell receptor (beta chain) was obtained from a study of human T cells and chemical hapten exposure. General study points: DPC sensitization did not alter TCRs above 1 in 1000 frequency.

TCRdb called the RACE reads again in MiXCR, with one record for every CDR3 protein. Of about 200,000 distinct CDR3 sequences listed, about 25% are singletons. Trimming stripped 5 bases from V and 3 bases from J, with 14 bases between. The CDR3 runs to 16 residues. The germline gives CDR1 SGHTA, CDR2 FQGNSA. Sample time point: patch test 3, about 24 weeks after DPC sensitization. Treatment: therapeutic diphenylcyclopropenone sensitization with weekly scalp DPC. Alopecia patients deemed DPC-suitable, aged 18 to 70, excluding pregnancy. As to this clonotype: Its target is unknown.

The V and J genes are TRBV7-2 and TRBJ1-6, with TRBD1 as a possible D gene (5 bases). Sequenced here: whole blood, sampled in connection with sensitization to the hapten diphenylcyclopropenone (DPC). This clonotype was obtained from a woman aged 40 to 50 with alopecia areata. Some clones in this sample may be carry-over from other donors' samples. The CDR3 sequence: CASSVAGTLYNSPLHF. For the CDR3, the DNA is TGTGCCAGCAGCGTCGCCGGGACGCTCTATAATTCACCCCTCCACTTT.